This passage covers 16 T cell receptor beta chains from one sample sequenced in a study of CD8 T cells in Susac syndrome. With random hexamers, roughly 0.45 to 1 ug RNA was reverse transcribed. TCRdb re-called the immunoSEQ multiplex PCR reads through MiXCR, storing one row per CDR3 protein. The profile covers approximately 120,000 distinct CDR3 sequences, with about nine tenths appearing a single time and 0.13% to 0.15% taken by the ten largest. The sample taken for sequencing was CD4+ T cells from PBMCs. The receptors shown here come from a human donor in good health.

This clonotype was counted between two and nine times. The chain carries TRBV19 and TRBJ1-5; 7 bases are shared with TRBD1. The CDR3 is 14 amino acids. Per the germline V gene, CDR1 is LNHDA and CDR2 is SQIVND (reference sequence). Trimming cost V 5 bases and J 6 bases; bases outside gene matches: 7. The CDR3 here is CASSVKQGPQPQHF. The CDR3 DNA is TGTGCCAGTAGTGTTAAACAGGGGCCTCAGCCCCAGCATTTT.

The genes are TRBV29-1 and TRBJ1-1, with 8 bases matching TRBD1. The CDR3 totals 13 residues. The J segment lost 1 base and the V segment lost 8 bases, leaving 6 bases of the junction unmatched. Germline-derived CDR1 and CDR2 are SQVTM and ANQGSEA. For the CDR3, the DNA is TGCAGCACGCGACAGGGGCCGAACACTGAAGCTTTCTTT. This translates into CSTRQGPNTEAFF. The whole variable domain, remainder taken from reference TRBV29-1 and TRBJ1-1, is SAVISQKPSRDICQRGTSLTIQCQVDSQVTMMFWYRQQPGQSLTLIATANQGSEATYESGFVIDKFPISRPNLTFSTLTVSNMSPEDSSIYLCSTRQGPNTEAFFGQGTRLTVV.

CDR3 protein: CSARGDSYGYTF. The CDR3 DNA sequence: TGCAGTGCTAGAGGGGACAGCTATGGCTACACCTTC. The chain has TRBV20-1 and TRBJ1-2, with 7 positions matching TRBD1. The CDR3 loop spans 12 amino acids. From germline, CDR1 is DFQATT and CDR2 SNEGSKA (reference sequence). Trimming cost V 1 base and J 4 bases; bases outside gene matches: 0.

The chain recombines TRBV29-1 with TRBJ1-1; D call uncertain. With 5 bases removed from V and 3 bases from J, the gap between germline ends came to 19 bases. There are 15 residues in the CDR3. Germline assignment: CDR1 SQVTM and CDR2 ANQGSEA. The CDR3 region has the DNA TGCAGCGTTTCTATAATCGCCTGGGGAGACACTGAAGCTTTCTTT. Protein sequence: CSVSIIAWGDTEAFF. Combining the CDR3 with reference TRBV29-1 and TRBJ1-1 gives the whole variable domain SAVISQKPSRDICQRGTSLTIQCQVDSQVTMMFWYRQQPGQSLTLIATANQGSEATYESGFVIDKFPISRPNLTFSTLTVSNMSPEDSSIYLCSVSIIAWGDTEAFFGQGTRLTVV.

This CDR3 reads CASSRDREYGYTF. The CDR3 DNA follows: TGTGCCAGCAGCCGGGACAGGGAATATGGCTACACCTTC. The chain combines TRBV5-5 with TRBJ1-2, with 9 bases lining up with TRBD1. Germline values: CDR1 SGHKS, CDR2 YYEKEE (reference sequence). Trimming removed 4 bases from V and 5 bases from J; junction bases left unmatched: 3. The CDR3 runs 13 residues. The whole variable domain, filled in from reference TRBV5-5 and TRBJ1-2, reads DAGVTQSPTHLIKTRGQQVTLRCSPISGHKSVSWYQQVLGQGPQFIFQYYEKEERGRGNFPDRFSARQFPNYSSELNVNALLLGDSALYLCASSRDREYGYTFGSGTRLTVV.

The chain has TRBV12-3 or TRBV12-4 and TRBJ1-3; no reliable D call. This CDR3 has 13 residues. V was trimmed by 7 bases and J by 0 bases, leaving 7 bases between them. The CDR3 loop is CASKMDSGNTIYF. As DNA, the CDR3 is TGTGCCAGCAAGATGGACTCTGGAAACACCATATATTTT.

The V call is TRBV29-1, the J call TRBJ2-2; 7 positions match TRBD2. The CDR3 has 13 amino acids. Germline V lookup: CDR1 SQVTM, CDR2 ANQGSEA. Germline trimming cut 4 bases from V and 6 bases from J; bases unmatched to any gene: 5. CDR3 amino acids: CSVARREPGELFF. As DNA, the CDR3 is TGCAGCGTTGCCCGGCGGGAGCCCGGGGAGCTGTTTTTT.

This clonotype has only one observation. The CDR3 loop reads CSVDSGQRTDTQYF. In nucleotides, the CDR3 is TGCAGCGTTGATTCGGGACAGCGCACAGATACGCAGTATTTT. The V and J genes are TRBV29-1 and TRBJ2-3, with 7 bases aligning to TRBD1. Germline V gives CDR1 SQVTM, CDR2 ANQGSEA. J lost 1 base, V lost 3 bases, and 4 bases had no gene match. The CDR3 consists of 14 residues.

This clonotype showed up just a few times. The CDR3: CASSSDRSTDTQYF. For the CDR3, the DNA is TGTGCCAGCAGTTCGGACAGAAGCACAGATACGCAGTATTTT. The genes are TRBV6-2 or TRBV6-3 and TRBJ2-3; possible D gene TRBD1, 6 bases. Germline V CDR1 and CDR2: MNHEY, SVGEGT. The CDR3 is 14 residues long. With 4 bases removed from V and 0 bases from J, the gap between germline ends came to 8 bases.

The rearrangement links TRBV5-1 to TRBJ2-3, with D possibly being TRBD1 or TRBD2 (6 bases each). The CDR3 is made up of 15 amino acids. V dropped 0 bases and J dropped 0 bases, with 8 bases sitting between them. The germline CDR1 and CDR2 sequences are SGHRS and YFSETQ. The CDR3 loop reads CASSLAGASTDTQYF. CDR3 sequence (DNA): TGCGCCAGCAGCTTGGCGGGGGCCAGCACAGATACGCAGTATTTT. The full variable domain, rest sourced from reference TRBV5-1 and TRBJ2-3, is KAGVTQTPRYLIKTRGQQVTLSCSPISGHRSVSWYQQTPGQGLQFLFEYFSETQRNKGNFPGRFSGRQFSNSRSEMNVSTLELGDSALYLCASSLAGASTDTQYFGPGTRLTVL.

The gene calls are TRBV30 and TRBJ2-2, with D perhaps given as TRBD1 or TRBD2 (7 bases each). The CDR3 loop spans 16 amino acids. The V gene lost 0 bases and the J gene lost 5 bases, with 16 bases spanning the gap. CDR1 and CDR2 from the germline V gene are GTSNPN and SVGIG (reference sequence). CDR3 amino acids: CAWSVKSGGGTGELFF. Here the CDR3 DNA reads TGTGCCTGGAGTGTTAAGTCAGGGGGAGGGACCGGGGAGCTGTTTTTT.

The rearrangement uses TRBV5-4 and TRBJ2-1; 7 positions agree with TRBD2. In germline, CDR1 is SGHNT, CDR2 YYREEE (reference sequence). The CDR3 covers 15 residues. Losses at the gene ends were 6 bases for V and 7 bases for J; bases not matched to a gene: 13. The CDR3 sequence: CASMLGGSNGNEQFF. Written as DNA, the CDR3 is TGTGCCAGCATGTTAGGCGGGAGTAATGGGAATGAGCAGTTCTTC.

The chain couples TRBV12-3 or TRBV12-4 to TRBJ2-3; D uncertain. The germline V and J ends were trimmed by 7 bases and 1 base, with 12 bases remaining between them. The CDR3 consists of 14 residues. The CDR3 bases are TGTGCCAGCATCCTGTATGCGGGCACAGATACGCAGTATTTT. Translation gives CASILYAGTDTQYF.

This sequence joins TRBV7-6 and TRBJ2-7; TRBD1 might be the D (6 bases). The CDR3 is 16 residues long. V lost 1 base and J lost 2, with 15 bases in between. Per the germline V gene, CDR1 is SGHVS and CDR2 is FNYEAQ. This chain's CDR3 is CASSLGKTGTAYEQYF. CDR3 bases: TGTGCCAGCAGCTTAGGCAAGACAGGTACAGCCTACGAGCAGTACTTC.

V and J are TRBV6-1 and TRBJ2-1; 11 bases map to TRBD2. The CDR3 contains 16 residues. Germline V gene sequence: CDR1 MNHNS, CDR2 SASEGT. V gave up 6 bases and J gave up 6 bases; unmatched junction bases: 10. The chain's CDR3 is CASRDTGLAVSNEQFF. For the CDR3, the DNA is TGTGCCAGCAGGGATACGGGACTAGCGGTTTCCAATGAGCAGTTCTTC.

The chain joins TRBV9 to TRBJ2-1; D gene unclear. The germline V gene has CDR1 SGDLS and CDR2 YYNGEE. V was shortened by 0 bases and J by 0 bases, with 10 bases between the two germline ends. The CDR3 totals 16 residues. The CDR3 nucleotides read TGTGCCAGCAGCGTAGCTCTCGATCCCTCCTACAATGAGCAGTTCTTC. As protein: CASSVALDPSYNEQFF.